This paragraph covers one TCR beta chain sequence. The data were produced by immunoSEQ multiplex PCR, yet TCRdb's version contains in-frame clones alone and is incomplete. The data show tens of thousands of clones, 81% seen once. These data originate in a study of OX40 agonist ivuxolimab in advanced cancers. V dropped 4 bases and J dropped 0; count of bases not matched to a gene: 21. The CDR3 is made up of 21 amino acids. Looked up from germline, CDR1 is LGHNA and CDR2 is YNFKEQ. This sequence joins TRBV4-2 and TRBJ1-3; 7 bases are shared with TRBD1. The clonotype originates from an adult with an advanced solid tumor such as melanoma, head and neck, liver or kidney cancer. The source material was CD4+ or CD8+ T cells sorted from blood, sampled in a trial of the OX40 agonist ivuxolimab. The CDR3 region has the DNA TGTGCCAGCAGCCGAAAGGGGGTCCACAGGGGCGACGAGAGCTCTGGAAACACCATATATTTT. Translation: CASSRKGVHRGDESSGNTIYF.